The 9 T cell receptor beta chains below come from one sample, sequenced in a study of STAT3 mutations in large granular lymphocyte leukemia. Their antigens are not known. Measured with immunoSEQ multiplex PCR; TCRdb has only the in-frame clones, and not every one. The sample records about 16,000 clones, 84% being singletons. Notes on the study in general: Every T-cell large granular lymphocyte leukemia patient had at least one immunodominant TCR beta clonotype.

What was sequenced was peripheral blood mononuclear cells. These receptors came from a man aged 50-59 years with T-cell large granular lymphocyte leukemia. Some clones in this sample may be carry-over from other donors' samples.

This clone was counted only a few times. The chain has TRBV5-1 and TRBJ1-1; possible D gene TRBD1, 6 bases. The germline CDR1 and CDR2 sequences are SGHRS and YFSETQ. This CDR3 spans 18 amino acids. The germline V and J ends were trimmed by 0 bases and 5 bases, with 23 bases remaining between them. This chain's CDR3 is CASSLDPNGGRERTEAFF. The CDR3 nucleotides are TGCGCCAGCAGCTTGGACCCGAACGGGGGCAGGGAAAGAACTGAAGCTTTCTTT.

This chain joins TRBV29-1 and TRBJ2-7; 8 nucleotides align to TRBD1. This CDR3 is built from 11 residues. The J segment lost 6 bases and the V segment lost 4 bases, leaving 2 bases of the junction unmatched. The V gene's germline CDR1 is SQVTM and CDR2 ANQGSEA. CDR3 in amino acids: CSVGQGREQYF. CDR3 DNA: TGCAGCGTTGGACAGGGGCGCGAGCAGTACTTC.

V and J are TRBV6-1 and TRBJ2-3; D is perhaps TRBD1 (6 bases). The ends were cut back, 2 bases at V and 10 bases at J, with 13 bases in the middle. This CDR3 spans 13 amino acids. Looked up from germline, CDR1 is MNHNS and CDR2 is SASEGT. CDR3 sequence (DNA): TGTGCCAGCAGTGAAAAGTTAGGGGGTCCGCAGTATTTT. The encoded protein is CASSEKLGGPQYF.

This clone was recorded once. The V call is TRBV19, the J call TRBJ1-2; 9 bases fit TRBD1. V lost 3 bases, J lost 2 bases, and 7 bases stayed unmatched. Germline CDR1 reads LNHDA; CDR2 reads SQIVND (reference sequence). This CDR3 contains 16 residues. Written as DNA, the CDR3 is TGTGCCAGTAGTATTTGGGGACAGGGTCCCAACTATGGCTACACCTTC. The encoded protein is CASSIWGQGPNYGYTF. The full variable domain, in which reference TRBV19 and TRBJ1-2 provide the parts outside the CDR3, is DGGITQSPKYLFRKEGQNVTLSCEQNLNHDAMYWYRQDPGQGLRLIYYSQIVNDFQKGDIAEGYSVSREKKESFPLTVTSAQKNPTAFYLCASSIWGQGPNYGYTFGSGTRLTVV.

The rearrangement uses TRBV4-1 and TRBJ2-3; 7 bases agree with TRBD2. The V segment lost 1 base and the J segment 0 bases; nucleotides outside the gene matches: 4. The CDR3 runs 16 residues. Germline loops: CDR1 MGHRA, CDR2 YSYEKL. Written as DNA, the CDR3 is TGCGCCAGCAGCCAAGGCCCCGGGGGGAGCACAGATACGCAGTATTTT. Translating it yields CASSQGPGGSTDTQYF.

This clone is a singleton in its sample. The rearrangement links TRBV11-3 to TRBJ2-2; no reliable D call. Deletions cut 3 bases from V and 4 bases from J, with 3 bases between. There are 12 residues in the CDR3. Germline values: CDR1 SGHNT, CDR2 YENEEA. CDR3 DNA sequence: TGTGCCAGCAGCTTCTTCACCGGGGAGCTGTTTTTT. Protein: CASSFFTGELFF.

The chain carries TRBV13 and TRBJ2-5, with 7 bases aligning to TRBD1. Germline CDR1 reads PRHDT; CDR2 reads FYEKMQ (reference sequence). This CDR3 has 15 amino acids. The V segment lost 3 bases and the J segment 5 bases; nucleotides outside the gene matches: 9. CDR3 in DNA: TGTGCCAGCAGCTTGCGACAGGGTCGGCGGGAGACCCAGTACTTC. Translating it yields CASSLRQGRRETQYF. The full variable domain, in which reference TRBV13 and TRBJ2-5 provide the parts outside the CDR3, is AAGVIQSPRHLIKEKRETATLKCYPIPRHDTVYWYQQGPGQDPQFLISFYEKMQSDKGSIPDRFSAQQFSDYHSELNMSSLELGDSALYFCASSLRQGRRETQYFGPGTRLLVL.

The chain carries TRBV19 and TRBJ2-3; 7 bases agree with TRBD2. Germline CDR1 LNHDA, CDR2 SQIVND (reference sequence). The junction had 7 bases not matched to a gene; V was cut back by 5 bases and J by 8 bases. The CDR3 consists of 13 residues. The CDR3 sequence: CASSRKRGATQYF. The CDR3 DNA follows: TGTGCCAGTAGTCGAAAGCGGGGTGCTACGCAGTATTTT.

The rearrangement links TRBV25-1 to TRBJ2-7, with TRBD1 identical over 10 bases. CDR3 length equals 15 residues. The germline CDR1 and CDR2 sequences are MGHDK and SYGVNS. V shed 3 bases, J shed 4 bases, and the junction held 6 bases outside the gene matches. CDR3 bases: TGTGCCAGCAGTGACCAGAGACAGGGGGCTTACGAGCAGTACTTC. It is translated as CASSDQRQGAYEQYF.